This T cell receptor (beta chain) was sequenced in a study of T cells in localized non-small cell lung cancer. Sequencing used immunoSEQ multiplex PCR; TCRdb keeps in-frame clones, though not all of them. This table holds 50,000 to 70,000 clones, approximately 91% found once. This TCR was recovered from a man aged 40-75 years with stage I lung adenocarcinoma. This material consisted of peripheral blood, taken before any cancer treatment.

This CDR3 is CASSPLECPTLSDYRNQPQHF. For the CDR3, the DNA is TGTGCCAGCAGCCCTCTCGAATGCCCCACGCTATCGGATTATCGCAATCAGCCCCAGCATTTT. This chain connects TRBV21-1 to TRBJ1-5. TRBV21-1 has pseudogene status. The CDR3 length is 21 residues.